Included here is one TCR beta chain sequence, with context. CD45RO-negative, CCR7-selected cells formed the naive CD8 fraction, which excluded terminally differentiated effector memory CD45RA+ cells. This entry comes from a study of shared clonotypes between healthy human individuals. Study background: The donors, a couple of women and a few men, were aged 18 to 49. Donors had three CD4 naive, three CD4 memory, two CD8 naive and one CD8 memory plate apiece.

Samples underwent the assay at deep level. Repertoires were generated with immunoSEQ multiplex PCR, while TCRdb's copy carries only in-frame clones and drops some. The profile shows approximately 2,200,000 clones, approximately 94% of them singletons. Germline loops: CDR1 SGHVS, CDR2 FQNEAQ. This CDR3 has 16 residues. V lost 3 bases and J 0 bases, leaving 11 bases between the germline ends. The receptor comes from a man in his late teens or twenties in good health. Some clones in this sample may be carry-over from other donors' samples. The sample consisted of naive CD8+ T cells from PBMCs. The V and J genes are TRBV7-8 and TRBJ2-2; D tentatively fits TRBD1 or TRBD2 (5 bases each). The CDR3 DNA sequence: TGTGCCAGCAGCTTCCTGGGGGTTTCGAACACCGGGGAGCTGTTTTTT. It is translated as CASSFLGVSNTGELFF.